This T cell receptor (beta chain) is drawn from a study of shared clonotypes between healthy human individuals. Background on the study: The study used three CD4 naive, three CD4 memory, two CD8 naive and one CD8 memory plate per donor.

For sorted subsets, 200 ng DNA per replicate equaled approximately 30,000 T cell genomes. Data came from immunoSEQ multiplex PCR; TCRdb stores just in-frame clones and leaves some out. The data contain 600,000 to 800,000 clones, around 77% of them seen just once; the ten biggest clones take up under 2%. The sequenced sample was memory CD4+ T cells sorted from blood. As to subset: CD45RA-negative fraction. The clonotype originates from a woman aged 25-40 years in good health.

The chain's CDR3 is CASSLTSGEQFF. The CDR3, as DNA: TGTGCCAGCAGTTTAACTAGCGGGGAGCAGTTCTTC. This chain uses TRBV6-1 with TRBJ2-1; 9 bases match TRBD2. CDR3 size: 12 residues. Germline CDR1 reads MNHNS; CDR2 reads SASEGT. Losses at the gene ends were 5 bases for V and 10 bases for J; bases not matched to a gene: 3.